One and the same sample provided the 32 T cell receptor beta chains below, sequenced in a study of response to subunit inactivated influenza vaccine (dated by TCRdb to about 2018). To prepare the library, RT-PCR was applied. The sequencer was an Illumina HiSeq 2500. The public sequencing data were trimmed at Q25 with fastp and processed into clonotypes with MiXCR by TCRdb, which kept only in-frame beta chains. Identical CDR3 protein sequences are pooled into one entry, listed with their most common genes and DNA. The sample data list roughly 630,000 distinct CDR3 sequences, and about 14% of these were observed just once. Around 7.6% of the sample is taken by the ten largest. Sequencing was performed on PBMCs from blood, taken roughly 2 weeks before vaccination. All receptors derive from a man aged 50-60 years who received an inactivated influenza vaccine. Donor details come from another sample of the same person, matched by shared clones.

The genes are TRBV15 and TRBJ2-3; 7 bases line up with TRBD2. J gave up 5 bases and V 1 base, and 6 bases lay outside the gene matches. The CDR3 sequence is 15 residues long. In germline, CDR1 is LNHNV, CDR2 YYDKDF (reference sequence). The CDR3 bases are TGTGCCACCAGCAGAGCTGGCGGGGGTAAAGATACGCAGTATTTT. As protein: CATSRAGGGKDTQYF.

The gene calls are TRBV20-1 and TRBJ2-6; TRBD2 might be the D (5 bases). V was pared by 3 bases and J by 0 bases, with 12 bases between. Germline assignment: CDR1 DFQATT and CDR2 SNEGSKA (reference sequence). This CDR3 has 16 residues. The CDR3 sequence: CSASPGTISGANVLTF. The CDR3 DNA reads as TGCAGTGCTAGCCCGGGAACCATCTCTGGGGCCAACGTCCTGACTTTC.

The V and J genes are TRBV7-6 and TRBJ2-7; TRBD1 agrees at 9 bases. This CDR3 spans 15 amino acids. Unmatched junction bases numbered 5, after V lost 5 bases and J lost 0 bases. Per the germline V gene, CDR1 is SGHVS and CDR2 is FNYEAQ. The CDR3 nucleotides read TGTGCCAGCAGCGAGGGACAGGGAGACTCCTACGAGCAGTACTTC. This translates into CASSEGQGDSYEQYF.

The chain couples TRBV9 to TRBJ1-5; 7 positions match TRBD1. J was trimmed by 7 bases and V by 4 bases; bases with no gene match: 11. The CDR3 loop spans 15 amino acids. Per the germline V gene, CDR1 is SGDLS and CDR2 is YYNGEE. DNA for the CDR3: TGTGCCAGCAGCCCAACAGGGACAGCAAGCCAGCCCCAGCATTTT. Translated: CASSPTGTASQPQHF.

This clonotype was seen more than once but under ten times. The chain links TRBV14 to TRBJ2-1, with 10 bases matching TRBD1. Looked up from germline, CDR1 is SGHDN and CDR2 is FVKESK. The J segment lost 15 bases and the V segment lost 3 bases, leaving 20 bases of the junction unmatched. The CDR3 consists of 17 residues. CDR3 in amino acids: CASSHYSGTGDGHSLFF. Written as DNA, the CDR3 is TGTGCCAGCAGCCACTACTCCGGGACAGGGGACGGTCATTCGTTGTTCTTC.

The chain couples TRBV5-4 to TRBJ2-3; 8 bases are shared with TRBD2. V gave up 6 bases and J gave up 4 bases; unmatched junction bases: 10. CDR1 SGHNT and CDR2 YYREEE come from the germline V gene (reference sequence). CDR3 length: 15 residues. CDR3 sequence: CASTGGGRGADTQYF. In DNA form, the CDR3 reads TGTGCCAGCACCGGGGGGGGGCGGGGAGCAGATACGCAGTATTTT. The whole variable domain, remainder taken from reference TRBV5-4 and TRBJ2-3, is ETGVTQSPTHLIKTRGQQVTLRCSSQSGHNTVSWYQQALGQGPQFIFQYYREEENGRGNFPPRFSGLQFPNYSSELNVNALELDDSALYLCASTGGGRGADTQYFGPGTRLTVL.

This CDR3 reads CSARDPRQGTYEQYF. The DNA of the CDR3 is TGCAGTGCTAGAGATCCGAGACAGGGGACCTACGAGCAGTACTTC. The J gene is TRBJ2-7, the V gene TRBV20-1; 8 positions agree with TRBD1. This CDR3 contains 15 residues. CDR1 is DFQATT, CDR2 SNEGSKA, per germline (reference sequence). V shed 0 bases, J shed 2 bases, and the junction held 6 bases outside the gene matches.

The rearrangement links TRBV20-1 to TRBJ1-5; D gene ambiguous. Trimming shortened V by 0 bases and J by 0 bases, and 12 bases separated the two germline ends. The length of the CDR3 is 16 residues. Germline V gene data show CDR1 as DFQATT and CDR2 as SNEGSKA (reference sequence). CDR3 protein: CSARDLRVLSNQPQHF. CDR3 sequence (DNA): TGCAGTGCTAGAGATCTCCGGGTACTTAGCAATCAGCCCCAGCATTTT.

CDR3 sequence: CATSDFEAVSYEQYF. The CDR3 DNA reads TGTGCCACCAGTGATTTTGAGGCCGTCTCCTACGAGCAGTACTTC. This chain uses TRBV24-1 with TRBJ2-7; D unresolved. Trimming cost V 1 base and J 0 bases, with 9 bases left between them. This CDR3 has 15 residues. From germline, CDR1 is KGHDR and CDR2 SFDVKD.

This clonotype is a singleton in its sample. The CDR3 region is CAWSVGGQGNTEAFF. CDR3 DNA sequence: TGTGCCTGGAGTGTAGGGGGACAGGGGAACACTGAAGCTTTCTTT. The rearrangement uses TRBV30 and TRBJ1-1, with 9 bases matching TRBD1. V shed 0 bases and J 1 base; nucleotides not matched to a gene: 3. The length of the CDR3 is 15 residues. Germline CDR1 is GTSNPN and CDR2 is SVGIG (reference sequence).

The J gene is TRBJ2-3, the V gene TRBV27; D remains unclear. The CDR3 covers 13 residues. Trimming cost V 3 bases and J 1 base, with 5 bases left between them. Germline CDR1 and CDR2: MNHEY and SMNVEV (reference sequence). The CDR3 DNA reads TGTGCCAGCAGTTTCTTCCGCACAGATACGCAGTATTTT. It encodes CASSFFRTDTQYF.

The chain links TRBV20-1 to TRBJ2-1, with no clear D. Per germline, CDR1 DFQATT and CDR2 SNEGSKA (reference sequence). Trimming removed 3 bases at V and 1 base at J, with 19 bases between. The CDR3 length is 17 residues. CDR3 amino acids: CSARDPWADRSYNEQFF. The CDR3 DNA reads TGCAGTGCTAGGGATCCGTGGGCGGACCGATCCTACAATGAGCAGTTCTTC.

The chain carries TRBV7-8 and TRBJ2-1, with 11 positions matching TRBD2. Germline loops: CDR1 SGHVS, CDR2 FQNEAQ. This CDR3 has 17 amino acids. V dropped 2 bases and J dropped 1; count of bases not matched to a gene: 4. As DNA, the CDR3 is TGTGCCAGCAGCTTAACCGCTAGCGGGAGGTCCTACAATGAGCAGTTCTTC. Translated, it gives CASSLTASGRSYNEQFF.

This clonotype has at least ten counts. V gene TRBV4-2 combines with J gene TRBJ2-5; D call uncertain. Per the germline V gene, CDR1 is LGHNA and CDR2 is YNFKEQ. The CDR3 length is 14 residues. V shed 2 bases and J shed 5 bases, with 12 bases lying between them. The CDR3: CASSQNDGLETQYF. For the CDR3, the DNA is TGTGCCAGCAGCCAAAATGACGGATTGGAGACCCAGTACTTC.

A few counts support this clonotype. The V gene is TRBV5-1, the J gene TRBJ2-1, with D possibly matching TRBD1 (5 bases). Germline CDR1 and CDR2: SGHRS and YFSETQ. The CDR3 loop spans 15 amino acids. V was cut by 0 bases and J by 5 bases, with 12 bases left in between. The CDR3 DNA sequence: TGCGCCAGCAGCTTGGGCAGGGTTGCCAACAATGAGCAGTTCTTC. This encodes CASSLGRVANNEQFF.

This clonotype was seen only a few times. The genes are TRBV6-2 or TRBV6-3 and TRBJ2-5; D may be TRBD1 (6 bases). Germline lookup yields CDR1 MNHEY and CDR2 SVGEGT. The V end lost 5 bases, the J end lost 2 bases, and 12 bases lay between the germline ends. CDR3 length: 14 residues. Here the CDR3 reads CASSLDSIQETQYF. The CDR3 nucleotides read TGTGCCAGCAGTCTGGACAGCATTCAAGAGACCCAGTACTTC.

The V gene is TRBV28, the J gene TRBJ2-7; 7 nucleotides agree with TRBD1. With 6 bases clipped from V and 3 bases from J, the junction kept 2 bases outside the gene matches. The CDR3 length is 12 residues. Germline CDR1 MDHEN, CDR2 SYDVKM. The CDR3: CASRRQGYEQYF. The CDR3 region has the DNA TGTGCCAGCAGAAGACAGGGCTACGAGCAGTACTTC.

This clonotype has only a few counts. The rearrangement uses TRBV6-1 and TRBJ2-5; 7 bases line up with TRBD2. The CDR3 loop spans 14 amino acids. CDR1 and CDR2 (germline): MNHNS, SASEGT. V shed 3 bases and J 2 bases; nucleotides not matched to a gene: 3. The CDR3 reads CASSDTSEQETQYF. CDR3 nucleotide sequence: TGTGCCAGCAGTGACACTAGCGAACAAGAGACCCAGTACTTC.

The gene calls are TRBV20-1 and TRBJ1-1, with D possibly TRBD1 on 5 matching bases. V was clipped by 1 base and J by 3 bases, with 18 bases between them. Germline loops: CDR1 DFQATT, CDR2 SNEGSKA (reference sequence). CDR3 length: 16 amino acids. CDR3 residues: CSARGGAATGDTEAFF. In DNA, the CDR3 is TGCAGTGCTAGAGGAGGGGCAGCTACAGGAGACACTGAAGCTTTCTTT.

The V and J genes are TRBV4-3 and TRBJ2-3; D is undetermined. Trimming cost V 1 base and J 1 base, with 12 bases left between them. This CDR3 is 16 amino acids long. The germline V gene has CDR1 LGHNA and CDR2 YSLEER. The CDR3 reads CASSQGPGYRTDTQYF. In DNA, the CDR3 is TGCGCCAGCAGCCAAGGGCCCGGCTACCGCACAGATACGCAGTATTTT.

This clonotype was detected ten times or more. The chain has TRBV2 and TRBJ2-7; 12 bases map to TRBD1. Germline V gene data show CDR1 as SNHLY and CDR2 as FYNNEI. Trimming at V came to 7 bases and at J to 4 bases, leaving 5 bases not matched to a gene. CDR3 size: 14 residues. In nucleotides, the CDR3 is TGTGCCAGCACCGGGACAGGGGGCGCGTACGAGCAGTACTTC. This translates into CASTGTGGAYEQYF.

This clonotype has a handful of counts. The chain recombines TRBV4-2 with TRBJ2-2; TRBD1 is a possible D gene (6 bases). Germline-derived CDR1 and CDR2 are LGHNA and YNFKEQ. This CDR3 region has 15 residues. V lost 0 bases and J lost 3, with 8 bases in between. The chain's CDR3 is CASSQEAGDTGELFF. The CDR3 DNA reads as TGTGCCAGCAGCCAAGAGGCAGGGGACACCGGGGAGCTGTTTTTT.

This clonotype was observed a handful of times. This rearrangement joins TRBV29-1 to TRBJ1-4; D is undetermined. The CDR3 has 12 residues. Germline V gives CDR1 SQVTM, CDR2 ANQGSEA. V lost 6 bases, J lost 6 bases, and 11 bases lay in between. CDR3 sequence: CSVGQTYEKLFF. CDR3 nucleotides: TGCAGCGTGGGCCAGACCTATGAAAAACTGTTTTTT.

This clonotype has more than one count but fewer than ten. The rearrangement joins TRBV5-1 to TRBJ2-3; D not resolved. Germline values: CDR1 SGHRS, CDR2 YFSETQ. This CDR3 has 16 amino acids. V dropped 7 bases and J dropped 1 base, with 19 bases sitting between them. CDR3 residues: CASQPTVRAGTDTQYF. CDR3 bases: TGCGCCAGCCAGCCGACGGTAAGAGCCGGCACAGATACGCAGTATTTT.

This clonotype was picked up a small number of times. CDR3 DNA: TGTGCCAGTAGTAAGGGGTCTGGGGCAAATGAGCAGTTCTTC. Translation: CASSKGSGANEQFF. The chain uses TRBV19 and TRBJ2-1; perhaps TRBD1 as D (5 bases). V shed 4 bases and J shed 7 bases, with 14 bases lying between them. The germline gives CDR1 LNHDA, CDR2 SQIVND (reference sequence). This CDR3 contains 14 residues.

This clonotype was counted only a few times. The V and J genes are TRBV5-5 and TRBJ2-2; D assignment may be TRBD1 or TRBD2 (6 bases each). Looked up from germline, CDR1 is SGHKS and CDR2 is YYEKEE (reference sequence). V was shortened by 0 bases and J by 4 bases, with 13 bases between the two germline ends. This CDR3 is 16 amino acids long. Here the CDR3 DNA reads TGTGCCAGCAGCTTGGAGGGGGGCCGAGTCACCGGGGAGCTGTTTTTT. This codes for CASSLEGGRVTGELFF.

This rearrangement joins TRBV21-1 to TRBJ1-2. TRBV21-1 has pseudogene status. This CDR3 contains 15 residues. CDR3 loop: CASSKIRGWIHGYTF. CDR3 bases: TGTGCCAGCAGCAAAATACGGGGTTGGATCCATGGCTACACCTTC.

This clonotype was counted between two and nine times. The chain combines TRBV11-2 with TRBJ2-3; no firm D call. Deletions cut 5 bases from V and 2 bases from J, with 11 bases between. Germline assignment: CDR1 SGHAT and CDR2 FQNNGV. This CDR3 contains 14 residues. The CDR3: CASSKPPITDTQYF. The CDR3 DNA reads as TGTGCCAGCAGCAAGCCACCTATCACAGATACGCAGTATTTT.

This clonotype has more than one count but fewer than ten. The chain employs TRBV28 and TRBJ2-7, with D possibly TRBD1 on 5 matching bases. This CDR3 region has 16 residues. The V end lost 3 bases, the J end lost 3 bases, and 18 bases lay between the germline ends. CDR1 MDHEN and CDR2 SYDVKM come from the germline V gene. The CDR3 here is CASSFGGAGTGYEQYF. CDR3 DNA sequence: TGTGCCAGCAGTTTTGGTGGAGCTGGCACAGGCTACGAGCAGTACTTC.

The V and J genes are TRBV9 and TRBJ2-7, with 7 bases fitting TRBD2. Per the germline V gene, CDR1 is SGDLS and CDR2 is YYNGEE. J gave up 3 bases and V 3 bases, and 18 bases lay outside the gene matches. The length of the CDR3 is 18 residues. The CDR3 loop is CASSDPVRGDSSGYEQYF. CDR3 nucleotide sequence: TGTGCCAGCAGCGATCCCGTCAGAGGAGATTCTAGCGGCTACGAGCAGTACTTC.

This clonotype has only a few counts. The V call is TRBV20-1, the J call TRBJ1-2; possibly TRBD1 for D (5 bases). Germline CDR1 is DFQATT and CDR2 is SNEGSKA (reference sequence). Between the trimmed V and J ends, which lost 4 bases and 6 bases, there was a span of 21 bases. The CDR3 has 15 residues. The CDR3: CSAIPAEGRADGYTF. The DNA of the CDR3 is TGCAGTGCTATCCCCGCGGAGGGGAGAGCGGATGGCTACACCTTC.

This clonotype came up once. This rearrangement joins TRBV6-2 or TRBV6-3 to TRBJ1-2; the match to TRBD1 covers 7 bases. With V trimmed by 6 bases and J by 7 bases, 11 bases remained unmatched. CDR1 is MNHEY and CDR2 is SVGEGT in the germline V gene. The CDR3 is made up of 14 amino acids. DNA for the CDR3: TGTGCCAGCAGAACCACAGGGGACGTATCTGGCTACACCTTC. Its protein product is CASRTTGDVSGYTF.